Each of the 4 T cell receptor beta chains below was sequenced from the same sample in a study of regulatory T cells in long-lasting Graves disease. Time point of the sample: newly diagnosed GD, antithyroid drugs for less than 3 months. PBMC-derived RNA was used for the TCR library. To make TCR beta libraries, researchers used iRepertoire HTBI primers and Arm-PCR of CDR3 regions. TCRdb reanalysed the multiplex PCR reads using MiXCR and keeps one entry per CDR3 protein. Of 360,000 or so distinct CDR3 sequences listed, about a sixth are singletons. These same records also appear under a second study, on T cells in Graves' hyperthyroidism and ophthalmopathy.

The specimen comprised peripheral blood mononuclear cells (PBMCs), sampled at new diagnosis, from a patient treated with antithyroid drugs. The receptors were sampled from a woman in her late teens or twenties with Graves disease.

This clonotype was observed at least ten times. The V and J genes are TRBV6-1 and TRBJ1-1, with unresolved D. Germline assignment: CDR1 MNHNS and CDR2 SASEGT. The germline V and J ends were trimmed by 2 bases and 1 base, with 2 bases remaining between them. The CDR3 covers 12 residues. This chain's CDR3 is CASSERNTEAFF. The DNA of the CDR3 is TGTGCCAGCAGTGAAAGGAACACTGAAGCTTTCTTT.

The rearrangement uses TRBV19 and TRBJ2-7; 8 positions match TRBD1. This CDR3 is 13 amino acids long. The J segment lost 3 bases and the V segment lost 3 bases, leaving 1 base of the junction unmatched. Germline assignment: CDR1 LNHDA and CDR2 SQIVND (reference sequence). The CDR3 region is CASSMDRDYEQYF. In nucleotides, the CDR3 is TGTGCCAGTAGTATGGACAGGGACTACGAGCAGTACTTC. Variable domain in full (rest from reference TRBV19 and TRBJ2-7): DGGITQSPKYLFRKEGQNVTLSCEQNLNHDAMYWYRQDPGQGLRLIYYSQIVNDFQKGDIAEGYSVSREKKESFPLTVTSAQKNPTAFYLCASSMDRDYEQYFGPGTRLTVT.

CDR3 region: CASSLGTGHSGANVLTF. The CDR3 nucleotides read TGTGCCAGCAGCTTAGGGACAGGGCACTCTGGGGCCAACGTCCTGACTTTC. This chain uses TRBV5-5 with TRBJ2-6; 9 nucleotides agree with TRBD1. CDR3 length equals 17 residues. Germline CDR1 reads SGHKS; CDR2 reads YYEKEE (reference sequence). The trim removed 2 bases at V and 0 bases at J, leaving 3 bases unmatched.

This clonotype was recorded many times. The chain carries TRBV5-1 and TRBJ1-6; D not certain. V lost 0 bases to trimming and J lost 8 bases, with 12 bases between them. The germline gives CDR1 SGHRS, CDR2 YFSETQ. The CDR3 runs to 15 residues. CDR3 residues: CASSLDWTSDSPLHF. CDR3 in DNA: TGCGCCAGCAGCTTGGATTGGACGTCGGATTCACCCCTCCACTTT. Full variable domain (remainder filled in from reference TRBV5-1 and TRBJ1-6): KAGVTQTPRYLIKTRGQQVTLSCSPISGHRSVSWYQQTPGQGLQFLFEYFSETQRNKGNFPGRFSGRQFSNSRSEMNVSTLELGDSALYLCASSLDWTSDSPLHFGNGTRLTVT.